This record looks at one T cell receptor beta chain sequence and its context. Its cognate antigen is unknown. The data belong to a study of T cells in localized non-small cell lung cancer. Measured with immunoSEQ multiplex PCR; TCRdb has only the in-frame clones, and not every one. This repertoire shows about 31,000 clones, around 94% found once; its top ten account for about 0.7%. Study observations and caveats: Adjacent uninvolved lung had the highest clonality, suggesting focused antigen responses. It remains possible that heterogeneity exists, since only one tumor region was sequenced. Greater T cell density in blood accompanied longer overall survival.

Germline CDR1 and CDR2: SGHDN and FVKESK. This CDR3 spans 18 amino acids. Between the trimmed V and J ends, which lost 5 bases and 1 base, there was a span of 20 bases. This sequence joins TRBV14 and TRBJ2-2, with D perhaps matching TRBD2 (5 bases). The material was peripheral blood, obtained before any cancer treatment. This TCR was sampled from a woman aged 35 to 75 with stage I lung adenocarcinoma. CDR3 protein: CASSTRRGTRENTGELFF. CDR3 in DNA: TGTGCCAGCAGCACACGACGGGGAACCCGAGAGAACACCGGGGAGCTGTTTTTT.